The text below deals with one T cell receptor (beta chain). The record originates from a study of blood T cell repertoires in COVID-19. Participants, about 18 to 90 years old, spanned 24 US areas. Clinical histories supplied by participants themselves formed the basis of cohort assignment. V shed 3 bases, J shed 7 bases, and the junction held 9 bases outside the gene matches. The CDR3 spans 16 residues. The germline V gene encodes CDR1 MNHNS and CDR2 SASEGT. Data came from immunoSEQ multiplex PCR; TCRdb stores just in-frame clones and leaves some out. The data show a few hundred thousand clones, approximately 88% seen once.

The chain couples TRBV6-1 to TRBJ1-4; the match to TRBD1 covers 9 bases. The receptor comes from a woman in her thirties or forties who had been exposed to COVID-19. Sequencing was done on a sample of PBMCs or T cells enriched from blood (not recorded which). In DNA form, the CDR3 reads TGTGCCAGCAGTGAGCAGGACAGGGGATTGGCTGAAAAACTGTTTTTT. Translating gives CASSEQDRGLAEKLFF.